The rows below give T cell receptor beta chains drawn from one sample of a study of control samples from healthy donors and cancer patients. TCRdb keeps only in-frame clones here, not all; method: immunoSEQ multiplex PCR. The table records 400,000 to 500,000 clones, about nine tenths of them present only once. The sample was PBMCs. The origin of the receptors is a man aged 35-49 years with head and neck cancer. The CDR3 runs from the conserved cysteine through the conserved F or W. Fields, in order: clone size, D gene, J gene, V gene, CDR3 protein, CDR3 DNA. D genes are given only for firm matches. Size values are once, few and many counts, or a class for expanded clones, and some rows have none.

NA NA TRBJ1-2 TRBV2 CASSDDSSYGYTF TGTGCCAGCAGTGATGACAGCTCCTATGGCTACACCTTC
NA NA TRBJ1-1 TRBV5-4 CASSPDTLRFGPEAFF TGTGCCAGCAGCCCGGATACGTTGAGGTTCGGGCCTGAAGCTTTCTTT
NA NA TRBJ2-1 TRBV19 CASSIGDSYNEQFF TGTGCCAGTAGTATTGGGGACTCCTACAATGAGCAGTTCTTC
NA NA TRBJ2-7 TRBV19 CASSIRPDYEQYF TGTGCCAGTAGTATTCGCCCAGACTACGAGCAGTACTTC
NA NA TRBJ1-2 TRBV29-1 CSVEDRTGDGYTF TGCAGCGTTGAAGATCGAACAGGTGATGGCTACACCTTC
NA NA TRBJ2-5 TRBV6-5 CASSYGGGRETQYF TGTGCCAGCAGTTACGGGGGCGGGAGAGAGACCCAGTACTTC
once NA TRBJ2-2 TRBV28 CASSGGSGELFF TGTGCCAGCAGTGGAGGGAGCGGGGAGCTGTTTTTT
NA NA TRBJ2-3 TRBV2 CASSELGRSSTDTQYF TGTGCCAGCAGTGAACTGGGCAGGTCAAGCACAGATACGCAGTATTTT
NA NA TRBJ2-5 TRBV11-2 CASRTLRPRGGIQETQYF TGTGCCAGCAGAACCCTCCGTCCTAGGGGGGGAATCCAAGAGACCCAGTACTTC
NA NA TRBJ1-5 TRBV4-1 CASSLVYEAGQPQHF TGCGCCAGCAGCCTGGTGTACGAGGCGGGGCAGCCCCAGCATTTT
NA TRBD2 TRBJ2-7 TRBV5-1 CASSLNPTSGSSYEQYF TGCGCCAGCAGCTTGAATCCTACTAGCGGGAGTTCCTACGAGCAGTACTTC
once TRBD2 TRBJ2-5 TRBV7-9 CASSFTAGGETQYF TGTGCCAGCAGCTTCACCGCGGGAGGGGAGACCCAGTACTTC
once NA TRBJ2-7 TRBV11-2 CASSAIYEQYF TGTGCCAGCAGCGCGATCTACGAGCAGTACTTC
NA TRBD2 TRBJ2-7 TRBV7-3 CASSFSGGPHEQYF TGTGCCAGCAGCTTCTCGGGGGGGCCCCACGAGCAGTACTTC
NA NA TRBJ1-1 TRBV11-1 CASSPTGFFMNTEAFF TGTGCCAGCAGCCCAACAGGGTTTTTCATGAACACTGAAGCTTTCTTT
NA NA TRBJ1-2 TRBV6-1 CASSEGGPRLVGYTF TGTGCCAGCAGTGAAGGTGGACCCCGGCTGGTCGGCTACACCTTC
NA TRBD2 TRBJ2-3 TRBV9 CASSVGGSGGPTDTQYF TGTGCCAGCAGCGTAGGGGGTAGCGGGGGCCCCACAGATACGCAGTATTTT
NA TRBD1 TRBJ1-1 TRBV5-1 CASNPTSGQGAEAFF TGCGCCAGCAACCCTACCTCGGGACAGGGGGCTGAAGCTTTCTTT
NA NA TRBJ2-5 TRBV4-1 CASSPTRGGETQYF TGCGCCAGCAGCCCGACCAGGGGCGGGGAGACCCAGTACTTC
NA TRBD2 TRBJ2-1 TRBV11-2 CASSRAGGWEQFF TGTGCCAGCAGCCGAGCGGGGGGGTGGGAGCAGTTCTTC
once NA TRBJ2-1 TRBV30 CAWSGVNEQFF TGTGCCTGGAGTGGCGTTAATGAGCAGTTCTTC
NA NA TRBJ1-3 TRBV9 CASSTRGGPGNTIYF TGTGCCAGCAGCACTCGCGGAGGGCCTGGAAACACCATATATTTT
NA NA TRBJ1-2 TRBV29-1 CSVAPANYGYTF TGCAGCGTTGCCCCGGCTAACTATGGCTACACCTTC
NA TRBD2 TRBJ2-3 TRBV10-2 CASSEFTSGGGDTQYF TGCGCCAGCAGTGAATTCACTAGCGGGGGAGGGGATACGCAGTATTTT
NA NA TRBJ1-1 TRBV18 CASSPLPSGASMNTEAFF TGTGCCAGCTCACCACTTCCCTCAGGGGCGTCCATGAACACTGAAGCTTTCTTT
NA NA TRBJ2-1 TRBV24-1 CATSDPSVVYNEQFF TGTGCCACCAGTGATCCCAGCGTGGTATACAATGAGCAGTTCTTC
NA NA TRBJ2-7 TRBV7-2 CASSLGVRTYEQYF TGTGCCAGCAGCTTAGGGGTGAGAACCTACGAGCAGTACTTC
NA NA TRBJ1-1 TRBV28 CASSHSWKAFF TGTGCCAGCAGTCATTCTTGGAAAGCTTTCTTT
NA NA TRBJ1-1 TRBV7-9 CASSSATVNTEAFF TGTGCCAGCAGCTCCGCGACAGTGAACACTGAAGCTTTCTTT
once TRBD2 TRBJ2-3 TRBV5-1 CASSLPETSGGSNTQYF TGCGCCAGCAGCTTGCCGGAAACTAGCGGGGGGTCGAATACGCAGTATTTT
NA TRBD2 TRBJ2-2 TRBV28 CASLFSAGGGGELFF TGTGCCAGCCTATTCTCGGCGGGAGGTGGCGGGGAGCTGTTTTTT
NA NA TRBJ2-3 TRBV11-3 CASSREGAQQDTQYF TGTGCCAGCAGCAGGGAAGGGGCCCAACAGGATACGCAGTATTTT
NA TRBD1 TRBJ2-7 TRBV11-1 CASSLGQGVYEQYF TGTGCCAGCAGCTTGGGACAGGGGGTCTACGAGCAGTACTTC
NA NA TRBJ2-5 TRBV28 CASSLYVQETQYF TGTGCCAGCAGTTTATATGTCCAAGAGACCCAGTACTTC
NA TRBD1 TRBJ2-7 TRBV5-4 CASSLSGRDRAYEQYF TGTGCCAGCAGCTTGTCGGGACGGGACAGGGCCTACGAGCAGTACTTC
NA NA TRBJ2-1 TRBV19 CASSIAHNEQFF TGTGCCAGTAGTATCGCGCACAATGAGCAGTTCTTC
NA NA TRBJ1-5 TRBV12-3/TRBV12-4 CASTLDRNQPQHF TGTGCCAGCACTCTCGACAGAAATCAGCCCCAGCATTTT
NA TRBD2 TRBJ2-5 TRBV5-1 CASSPRGEETQYF TGCGCCAGCAGCCCGCGGGGGGAAGAGACCCAGTACTTC
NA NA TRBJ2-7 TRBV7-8 CASSLDRQYEQYF TGTGCCAGCAGCTTAGACAGACAGTACGAGCAGTACTTC
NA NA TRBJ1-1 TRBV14 CASSQGVLGMNTEAFF TGTGCCAGCAGCCAAGGAGTCTTAGGGATGAACACTGAAGCTTTCTTT
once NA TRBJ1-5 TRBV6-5 CASSYSNTVQPQHF TGTGCCAGCAGTTACTCGAATACGGTTCAGCCCCAGCATTTT
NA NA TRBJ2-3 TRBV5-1 CASSKSGTESTDTQYF TGCGCCAGCTCCAAGTCCGGGACGGAGAGCACAGATACGCAGTATTTT
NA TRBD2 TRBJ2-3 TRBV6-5 CASVSGGAIDTQYF TGTGCCAGCGTGAGCGGGGGGGCTATAGATACGCAGTATTTT
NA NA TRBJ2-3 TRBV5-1 CASSLGDTNTDTQYF TGCGCCAGCAGCTTGGGGGACACAAACACAGATACGCAGTATTTT
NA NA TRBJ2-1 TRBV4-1 CASSQDMGVGNEQFF TGCGCCAGCAGCCAAGACATGGGAGTGGGTAATGAGCAGTTCTTC
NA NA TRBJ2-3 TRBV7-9 CASSSIRAVTDTQYF TGTGCCAGCAGCTCGATTCGAGCGGTCACAGATACGCAGTATTTT
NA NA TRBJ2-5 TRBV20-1 CSAIEGVTQYF TGCAGTGCTATTGAGGGAGTCACCCAGTACTTC
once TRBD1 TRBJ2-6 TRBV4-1 CASSPGQGSSGANVLTF TGCGCCAGCAGCCCGGGACAGGGAAGCTCTGGGGCCAACGTCCTGACTTTC
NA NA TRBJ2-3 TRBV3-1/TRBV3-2 CASSQRGVSTDTQYF TGTGCCAGCAGCCAAAGAGGGGTTAGCACAGATACGCAGTATTTT
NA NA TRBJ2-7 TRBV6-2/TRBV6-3 CASSRGGPDEQYF TGTGCCAGCAGCCGCGGAGGACCTGACGAGCAGTACTTC
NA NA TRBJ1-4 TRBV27 CASSLSTATNEKLFF TGTGCCAGCAGTTTATCGACAGCAACTAATGAAAAACTGTTTTTT
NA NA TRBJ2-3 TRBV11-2 CASSGKTTSAREGGGQYF TGTGCCAGCAGCGGAAAAACAACTAGCGCTCGAGAGGGAGGGGGGCAGTATTTT
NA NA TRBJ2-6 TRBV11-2 CASSFRSGANVLTF TGTGCCAGCAGCTTTCGCTCTGGGGCCAACGTCCTGACTTTC